The 25 T cell receptor beta chains listed next were all sequenced from one sample in a study of T cell responses to AZD1222 COVID-19 vaccine. Profiled with immunoSEQ multiplex PCR; TCRdb holds only in-frame clones, not every one. Of some 95,000 clones detected, 85% to 90% appear once; the ten largest clones hold about 3.9%. Material: peripheral blood, obtained on day 0 of AZD1222 vaccination. These TCRs come from an adult in good health.

V is TRBV7-2 and J is TRBJ2-7; a weak D match, TRBD2 (5 bases). Looked up from germline, CDR1 is SGHTA and CDR2 is FQGNSA. The CDR3 is 14 amino acids. The V gene lost 5 bases and the J gene lost 0 bases, with 11 bases spanning the gap. CDR3 sequence: CASSRGLNSYEQYF. The CDR3 DNA follows: TGTGCCAGCAGCCGCGGACTGAACTCCTACGAGCAGTACTTC.

The chain combines TRBV7-8 with TRBJ1-2; D is perhaps TRBD1 (6 bases). Germline CDR1 reads SGHVS; CDR2 reads FQNEAQ. There are 15 residues in the CDR3. Deletions cut 0 bases from V and 5 bases from J, with 13 bases between. CDR3 residues: CASSLAPGQSYGYTF. CDR3 nucleotides: TGTGCCAGCAGCTTAGCGCCGGGACAAAGTTATGGCTACACCTTC.

The chain recombines TRBV20-1 with TRBJ1-2, with no clear D. This CDR3 has 11 amino acids. Germline V gene sequence: CDR1 DFQATT, CDR2 SNEGSKA (reference sequence). The V gene lost 0 bases and the J gene lost 6 bases, with 5 bases spanning the gap. The CDR3 here is CSARDINGYTF. CDR3 coding DNA: TGCAGTGCTAGAGATATCAATGGCTACACCTTC.

The chain uses TRBV7-9 and TRBJ1-1; 7 positions agree with TRBD1. V gave up 6 bases and J gave up 6 bases; unmatched junction bases: 13. The CDR3 covers 15 residues. The germline CDR1 and CDR2 sequences are SEHNR and FQNEAQ (reference sequence). Written as DNA, the CDR3 is TGTGCCAGCAGGTCCGGGACAGTCGCTCTCGCTGAAGCTTTCTTT. Translated, it gives CASRSGTVALAEAFF.

The chain has TRBV27 and TRBJ1-1, with a tentative D call TRBD1 (6 bases). Per germline, CDR1 MNHEY and CDR2 SMNVEV (reference sequence). Trimming cost V 5 bases and J 1 base, with 17 bases left between them. CDR3 size: 16 residues. This CDR3 reads CASSPQTRGGNTEAFF. The CDR3 region has the DNA TGTGCCAGCAGTCCGCAAACTAGGGGGGGGAACACTGAAGCTTTCTTT.

This chain joins TRBV3-1 (or the pseudogene TRBV3-2) and TRBJ2-1; 10 bases are a match to TRBD2. Trimming removed 3 bases from V and 3 bases from J; junction bases left unmatched: 2. The CDR3 sequence is 15 residues long. CDR1 LGHDT and CDR2 YNNKEL come from the germline V gene (reference sequence). The CDR3 bases are TGTGCCAGCAGCCACACTAGCGGGGACTACAATGAGCAGTTCTTC. Translating gives CASSHTSGDYNEQFF.

Comment on this clone: This sample also contains other DNA sequences that code for the same CDR3. The chain employs TRBV28 and TRBJ1-2; no clear D gene. CDR1 and CDR2 (germline): MDHEN, SYDVKM. V was cut by 3 bases and J by 5 bases, with 7 bases left in between. There are 12 residues in the CDR3. The CDR3 nucleotides read TGTGCCAGCAGTTTCGGAGGGTATGGCTACACCTTC. Amino acids: CASSFGGYGYTF.

The chain employs TRBV4-2 and TRBJ2-1; TRBD2 matches 11 bases. V was pared by 0 bases and J by 5 bases, with 9 bases of the junction left unmatched. The CDR3 sequence is 18 residues long. Germline CDR1 reads LGHNA; CDR2 reads YNFKEQ. The CDR3 DNA reads TGTGCCAGCAGCCAAGATCCGCCTAGCGGGGGGTGGAACAATGAGCAGTTCTTC. As protein: CASSQDPPSGGWNNEQFF.

V gene TRBV3-1 (or the pseudogene TRBV3-2) combines with J gene TRBJ1-2, with D tentatively TRBD1 (6 bases). Germline loops: CDR1 LGHDT, CDR2 YNNKEL (reference sequence). Trimming shortened V by 0 bases and J by 6 bases, and 14 bases separated the two germline ends. The CDR3 totals 15 residues. CDR3 sequence reads: CASSQEETGQHGYTF. CDR3 nucleotide sequence: TGTGCCAGCAGCCAAGAGGAGACAGGTCAGCATGGCTACACCTTC.

V gene TRBV18 combines with J gene TRBJ2-7, with D tentatively TRBD2 (5 bases). The ends were cut back, 4 bases at V and 6 bases at J, with 16 bases in the middle. Germline CDR1 KGHSH, CDR2 LQKENI. The CDR3 has 14 residues. The CDR3 sequence is CASSLARGPLEQYF. In nucleotides, the CDR3 is TGTGCCAGCTCACTGGCCCGCGGGCCCCTCGAGCAGTACTTC.

The chain combines TRBV7-2 with TRBJ2-3; possibly TRBD2 for D (7 bases). This CDR3 is 16 amino acids long. Germline-derived CDR1 and CDR2 are SGHTA and FQGNSA. The V gene lost 5 bases and the J gene lost 0 bases, with 15 bases spanning the gap. As DNA, the CDR3 is TGTGCCAGCAGCCGCTCCGGGGGGCGGAGCACAGATACGCAGTATTTT. Translated, it gives CASSRSGGRSTDTQYF.

This clone turned up a few times. This chain links TRBV29-1 with TRBJ1-4; D is ambiguous. Germline V gene sequence: CDR1 SQVTM, CDR2 ANQGSEA. Trimming took 3 bases from V and 8 from J, leaving 16 bases between them. The CDR3 is 14 amino acids. CDR3 nucleotides: TGCAGCGTTGAGGGGTCGGGGATGGGGGAAAAACTGTTTTTT. Its protein is CSVEGSGMGEKLFF.

The chain combines TRBV5-1 with TRBJ1-1; D is ambiguous. The germline V and J ends were trimmed by 4 bases and 4 bases, with 5 bases remaining between them. CDR1 is SGHRS, CDR2 YFSETQ, per germline. There are 11 residues in the CDR3. The CDR3 DNA follows: TGCGCCAGCAGCCTTGCCACTGAAGCTTTCTTT. As protein: CASSLATEAFF.

The V gene is TRBV7-2, the J gene TRBJ1-1; 7 bases are a match to TRBD1. V lost 4 bases to trimming and J lost 4 bases; unmatched junction nucleotides: 6. This CDR3 comprises 14 residues. Germline V gene lookup returns CDR1 SGHTA and CDR2 FQGNSA. CDR3 region: CASSWDSGSTEAFF. CDR3 nucleotides: TGTGCCAGCAGCTGGGACAGCGGCAGCACTGAAGCTTTCTTT.

The rearrangement links TRBV6-5 to TRBJ1-6, with 9 bases that match TRBD1. Trimming took 7 bases from V and 7 from J; bases not matched to a gene: 2. Germline V gene sequence: CDR1 MNHEY, CDR2 SVGAGI. The CDR3 consists of 13 residues. CDR3 DNA sequence: TGTGCCAGCATGGGACAGGGAAATTCACCCCTCCACTTT. It encodes CASMGQGNSPLHF.

The chain links TRBV5-6 to TRBJ2-3, with TRBD1 matching over 7 bases. Germline values: CDR1 SGHDT, CDR2 YYEEEE. CDR3 length: 15 amino acids. Losses at the gene ends were 4 bases for V and 1 base for J; bases not matched to a gene: 6. CDR3 protein: CASSKRGLGTDTQYF. The DNA for the CDR3 is TGTGCCAGCAGCAAAAGGGGGCTTGGCACAGATACGCAGTATTTT. Looking up the rest from reference TRBV5-6 and TRBJ2-3 gives the full variable domain: DAGVTQSPTHLIKTRGQQVTLRCSPKSGHDTVSWYQQALGQGPQFIFQYYEEEERQRGNFPDRFSGHQFPNYSSELNVNALLLGDSALYLCASSKRGLGTDTQYFGPGTRLTVL.

The chain joins TRBV19 to TRBJ2-1, with a weak D call TRBD1 (6 bases). Per the germline V gene, CDR1 is LNHDA and CDR2 is SQIVND (reference sequence). The CDR3 has 15 amino acids. V was cut by 5 bases and J by 8 bases, with 19 bases left in between. CDR3 coding DNA: TGTGCCAGTAGTCCCCAGACAGGTCCTTACGATGAGCAGTTCTTC. It translates to CASSPQTGPYDEQFF.

V usage is TRBV9 and J usage is TRBJ2-7; TRBD2 aligns across 11 bases. Germline CDR1 SGDLS, CDR2 YYNGEE. With V trimmed by 4 bases and J by 0 bases, 6 bases remained unmatched. The CDR3 is 16 residues long. This CDR3 reads CASSTLAGASSYEQYF. CDR3 nucleotide sequence: TGTGCCAGCAGCACACTAGCGGGGGCAAGCTCCTACGAGCAGTACTTC.

This clone has a single count. The chain uses TRBV15 and TRBJ2-3; D is uncertain. V was shortened by 0 bases and J by 3 bases, with 10 bases between the two germline ends. The CDR3 consists of 15 residues. CDR1 and CDR2 (germline): LNHNV, YYDKDF (reference sequence). Here the CDR3 reads CATSRDVQTTDTQYF. The CDR3 bases are TGTGCCACCAGCAGAGATGTACAGACAACAGATACGCAGTATTTT.

The chain is built from TRBV19 and TRBJ1-5, with 7 positions matching TRBD1. CDR3 length: 18 residues. Germline-derived CDR1 and CDR2 are LNHDA and SQIVND (reference sequence). After removal of 3 bases from V and 0 bases from J, the junction contained 11 bases not matched to a gene. This CDR3 reads CASSMGPGQTYSNQPQHF. CDR3 bases: TGTGCCAGTAGTATGGGGCCGGGACAGACATATAGCAATCAGCCCCAGCATTTT.

The chain carries TRBV10-1 and TRBJ1-1, with TRBD1 identical over 8 bases. V lost 4 bases to trimming and J lost 5 bases; unmatched junction nucleotides: 6. The length of the CDR3 is 14 residues. Germline V gene sequence: CDR1 WNHNN, CDR2 SYGVQD (reference sequence). The CDR3 spells CASSAVRGLTEAFF. The CDR3 region has the DNA TGCGCCAGCAGTGCGGTCAGGGGGCTGACTGAAGCTTTCTTT.

This sequence joins TRBV11-2 and TRBJ2-5; D tentatively fits TRBD1 or TRBD2 (7 bases each). CDR1 is SGHAT and CDR2 is FQNNGV in the germline V gene. The CDR3 consists of 12 residues. Trimming stripped 5 bases from V and 5 bases from J, with 9 bases between. CDR3 protein: CASSQGGETQYF. CDR3 DNA: TGTGCCAGCAGCCAGGGGGGGGAGACCCAGTACTTC.

The chain is built from TRBV5-8 and TRBJ1-1, with D tentatively TRBD1 (6 bases). Trimming left V 4 bases short and J 0 bases short, with 16 bases between. CDR1 is SGHTS and CDR2 is YDEGEE in the germline V gene. The CDR3 sequence is 16 residues long. Here the CDR3 reads CASSAIFGTLNTEAFF. CDR3 nucleotides: TGTGCCAGCAGCGCCATATTCGGGACACTGAACACTGAAGCTTTCTTT.

V usage is TRBV18 and J usage is TRBJ2-1, with 7 bases lining up with TRBD1. This CDR3 is 15 amino acids long. V lost 5 bases, J lost 0 bases, and 4 bases stayed unmatched. Germline V gene lookup returns CDR1 KGHSH and CDR2 LQKENI. CDR3 amino acids: CASSSDRFSYNEQFF. The CDR3 DNA is TGTGCCAGCTCATCGGACAGGTTCTCCTACAATGAGCAGTTCTTC. The whole variable domain, remainder taken from reference TRBV18 and TRBJ2-1, is NAGVMQNPRHLVRRRGQEARLRCSPMKGHSHVYWYRQLPEEGLKFMVYLQKENIIDESGMPKERFSAEFPKEGPSILRIQQVVRGDSAAYFCASSSDRFSYNEQFFGPGTRLTVL.

This chain links TRBV20-1 with TRBJ2-7; tentatively, D is TRBD1 or TRBD2 (5 bases each). Germline V CDR1 and CDR2: DFQATT, SNEGSKA (reference sequence). CDR3 length: 11 residues. CDR3: CSPGTDYEQYF. The CDR3 coding sequence is TGCAGCCCAGGGACGGACTACGAGCAGTACTTC.